This TCR beta chain emerged from a study of T cells in Graves' hyperthyroidism and ophthalmopathy. Study as a whole: Staff took peripheral blood when the initial diagnosis was made, before any treatment began.

Researchers took RNA transcripts and amplified the TCR beta CDR3 regions from them. During a first-round RT-PCR of the TCR CDR3, the HTBI primer set was used. TCRdb re-called the multiplex PCR reads with MiXCR, one entry per CDR3 protein. The sample consists of hundreds of thousands of distinct CDR3 sequences, around a quarter of them appearing once. V was cut by 8 bases and J by 4 bases, with 23 bases left in between. In germline, CDR1 is MNHNS, CDR2 SASEGT. The CDR3 spans 16 residues. The diagnoses drew upon clinical symptoms, serum thyroxine and TRAb, thyroid ultrasound and orbital computed tomography.

The chain combines TRBV6-1 with TRBJ2-5, with a possible D match to TRBD2 (5 bases). This TCR was recovered from a woman younger than 45 with Graves' ophthalmopathy. Sequencing was performed on blood. This CDR3 is CASRGVPAFGGETQYF. The CDR3 DNA is TGTGCCAGCCGTGGGGTGCCAGCTTTTGGAGGAGAGACCCAGTACTTC.